This passage covers 19 T cell receptor beta chains from one sample sequenced in a study of blood T cell repertoires in COVID-19 (dated by TCRdb to 2020 to 2021). Library method: the immunoSEQ multiplex PCR assay. Imported from immuneACCESS, the table was reduced by TCRdb to in-frame sequences with V and J called. These copies leave out some clones; in studies compared against another copy, an unresolved V gene accounts for under half, and the cause of the remainder is not known. Counted in this sample were 250,000 to 350,000 clones; 88% of them appeared once. The ten largest make up approximately 10% of the sample. Sequencing used peripheral blood. The receptors shown here come from a woman between 25 and 40 years old with COVID-19, enrolled during active disease.

The CDR3 DNA is TGTGCCAGCAGTGAAACCCCGGGACTAGCCTACGAGCAGTACTTC. It specifies CASSETPGLAYEQYF. This chain connects TRBV6-1 to TRBJ2-7; the match to TRBD2 covers 8 bases. This CDR3 is built from 15 residues. The trim removed 2 bases at V and 2 bases at J, leaving 5 bases unmatched. Germline CDR1 is MNHNS and CDR2 is SASEGT.

V and J are TRBV5-1 and TRBJ1-4; 8 nucleotides match TRBD1. Germline lookup yields CDR1 SGHRS and CDR2 YFSETQ. The CDR3 totals 15 residues. With 4 bases clipped from V and 8 bases from J, the junction kept 10 bases outside the gene matches. The CDR3 coding sequence is TGCGCCAGCAGCAGGACCACAGGGGGGATCGAAAAACTGTTTTTT. Protein product: CASSRTTGGIEKLFF.

This chain uses TRBV5-6 with TRBJ1-3; D remains unclear. Germline V CDR1 and CDR2: SGHDT, YYEEEE. Trimming stripped 5 bases from V and 4 bases from J, with 13 bases between. The CDR3 runs 14 residues. Here the CDR3 reads CASSPGFIGNTIYF. The CDR3 nucleotides are TGTGCCAGCAGTCCGGGTTTCATCGGAAACACCATATATTTT.

This chain uses TRBV7-9 with TRBJ1-3; D might be TRBD1 (5 bases). CDR1 is SEHNR, CDR2 FQNEAQ, per germline (reference sequence). Trimming shortened V by 4 bases and J by 0 bases, and 16 bases separated the two germline ends. The length of the CDR3 is 17 residues. The CDR3 sequence: CASSSPPGGYSGNTIYF. The CDR3 DNA reads as TGTGCCAGCAGCTCACCCCCGGGGGGTTACTCTGGAAACACCATATATTTT.

The chain carries TRBV5-1 and TRBJ2-6; TRBD1 aligns across 7 bases. The CDR3 contains 21 residues. The junction had 15 bases not matched to a gene; V was cut back by 0 bases and J by 0 bases. Germline CDR1 and CDR2: SGHRS and YFSETQ. This chain's CDR3 is CASSLANRYRGLFSGANVLTF. The CDR3 DNA follows: TGCGCCAGCAGCTTGGCCAATAGGTACAGGGGCCTATTCTCTGGGGCCAACGTCCTGACTTTC.

The chain combines TRBV30 with TRBJ1-4; D remains ambiguous. The germline gives CDR1 GTSNPN, CDR2 SVGIG (reference sequence). The germline V and J ends were trimmed by 7 bases and 7 bases, with 19 bases remaining between them. This CDR3 contains 14 residues. CDR3 in DNA: TGTGCCTTCCGCGGGGATAGGTATTCTGAAAAACTGTTTTTT. Translation: CAFRGDRYSEKLFF.

The chain uses TRBV5-1 and TRBJ2-3; maybe TRBD1 (6 bases). V was clipped by 5 bases and J by 7 bases, with 11 bases between them. The length of the CDR3 is 12 residues. Germline assignment: CDR1 SGHRS and CDR2 YFSETQ. The CDR3: CASSLGGNTQYF. Here the CDR3 DNA reads TGCGCCAGCAGTTTAGGGGGAAATACGCAGTATTTT.

This rearrangement joins TRBV5-6 to TRBJ2-5; D gene uncertain. Germline-derived CDR1 and CDR2 are SGHDT and YYEEEE. The V gene lost 2 bases and the J gene lost 1 base, with 18 bases spanning the gap. The CDR3 is made up of 17 amino acids. The CDR3 nucleotides read TGTGCCAGCAGCTTTCTCATCGGGTTAGGCGCCCAAGAGACCCAGTACTTC. Protein product: CASSFLIGLGAQETQYF.

The CDR3 is CASSPRGQGSYEQYF. CDR3 bases: TGTGCCAGCAGCCCCCGGGGACAGGGGTCCTACGAGCAGTACTTC. The chain links TRBV5-4 to TRBJ2-7; TRBD1 matches 10 bases. Trimming at V came to 4 bases and at J to 1 base, leaving 5 bases not matched to a gene. The CDR3 totals 15 residues. Germline lookup yields CDR1 SGHNT and CDR2 YYREEE (reference sequence).

This clone was detected only once. The chain uses TRBV19 and TRBJ2-6, with a possible D match to TRBD2 (6 bases). V gave up 10 bases and J gave up 2 bases, with 30 bases separating them. This CDR3 has 20 amino acids. The germline V gene has CDR1 LNHDA and CDR2 SQIVND (reference sequence). The CDR3 DNA reads TGTGCCACCGGGGACTTCTTGGGCAGGGCCCTCCCCGCTGGGGCCAACGTCCTGACTTTC. Protein sequence: CATGDFLGRALPAGANVLTF.

V usage is TRBV18 and J usage is TRBJ2-5; TRBD1 agrees at 9 bases. The trim removed 1 base at V and 3 bases at J, leaving 0 bases unmatched. This CDR3 contains 14 residues. Germline V lookup: CDR1 KGHSH, CDR2 LQKENI. In DNA, the CDR3 is TGTGCCAGCTCACCACGACAGGGGGAAGAGACCCAGTACTTC. Protein sequence: CASSPRQGEETQYF.

The gene calls are TRBV7-9 and TRBJ1-1, with 11 bases lining up with TRBD1. The germline V gene has CDR1 SEHNR and CDR2 FQNEAQ (reference sequence). The junction had 10 bases not matched to a gene; V was cut back by 0 bases and J by 4 bases. This CDR3 region has 18 residues. The CDR3 protein is CASSLAGTGGGRGTEAFF. The CDR3 DNA reads as TGTGCCAGCAGCTTAGCGGGGACAGGGGGTGGGCGCGGCACTGAAGCTTTCTTT.

V usage is TRBV11-2 and J usage is TRBJ1-5, with D tentatively TRBD1 (6 bases). Trimming removed 3 bases from V and 2 bases from J, with 14 bases in between. The CDR3 contains 16 residues. The V gene's germline CDR1 is SGHAT and CDR2 FQNNGV. CDR3 residues: CASSFSSGDGNQPQHF. CDR3 sequence (DNA): TGTGCCAGCAGCTTCTCCTCAGGGGACGGCAATCAGCCCCAGCATTTT.

V and J are TRBV7-2 and TRBJ1-6; D uncertain. The V end lost 3 bases, the J end lost 3 bases, and 6 bases lay between the germline ends. The CDR3 extends over 14 amino acids. CDR1 and CDR2 from the germline V gene are SGHTA and FQGNSA. Here the CDR3 reads CASSFRHYNSPLHF. The CDR3 coding sequence is TGTGCCAGCAGCTTCAGACACTATAATTCACCCCTCCACTTT. Filled out from reference TRBV7-2 and TRBJ1-6, the complete variable domain reads GAGVSQSPSNKVTEKGKDVELRCDPISGHTALYWYRQSLGQGLEFLIYFQGNSAPDKSGLPSDRFSAERTGGSVSTLTIQRTQQEDSAVYLCASSFRHYNSPLHFGNGTRLTVT.

This rearrangement joins TRBV28 to TRBJ2-3; D may be TRBD1 (6 bases). The germline CDR1 and CDR2 sequences are MDHEN and SYDVKM. The V end was cut by 2 bases, the J end by 14 bases, with 14 bases between. CDR3 length equals 12 residues. CDR3 sequence reads: CASSLADRSAYF. The CDR3 coding sequence is TGTGCCAGCAGTTTAGCTGACAGGTCTGCGTATTTT. Combining the CDR3 with reference TRBV28 and TRBJ2-3 gives the whole variable domain DVKVTQSSRYLVKRTGEKVFLECVQDMDHENMFWYRQDPGLGLRLIYFSYDVKMKEKGDIPEGYSVSREKKERFSLILESASTNQTSMYLCASSLADRSAYFGPGTRLTVL.

This sequence joins TRBV7-6 and TRBJ1-1; no clear D. This CDR3 has 15 residues. Germline V lookup: CDR1 SGHVS, CDR2 FNYEAQ. V lost 3 bases and J 6 bases, leaving 17 bases between the germline ends. CDR3 in amino acids: CASSFSVGVGSEAFF. Here the CDR3 DNA reads TGTGCCAGCAGCTTCAGTGTGGGAGTAGGGTCTGAAGCTTTCTTT.

This clone was recorded only once. The V call is TRBV5-1, the J call TRBJ1-5, with D perhaps TRBD1 (6 bases). The V and J ends lost 1 base and 2 bases respectively, with 10 bases between them. CDR3 size: 15 residues. CDR1 is SGHRS and CDR2 is YFSETQ in the germline V gene. This chain's CDR3 is CASSLFSGGNQPQHF. The CDR3 nucleotides read TGCGCCAGCAGCTTGTTTTCAGGGGGCAATCAGCCCCAGCATTTT.

This clone was counted a single time. The chain is built from TRBV27 and TRBJ2-7, with 9 bases that match TRBD1. There are 18 residues in the CDR3. Germline trimming cut 9 bases from V and 6 bases from J; bases unmatched to any gene: 24. Germline CDR1 and CDR2: MNHEY and SMNVEV (reference sequence). The CDR3: CARAVSYPLDRGRSEQYF. The CDR3, as DNA: TGTGCCAGGGCAGTTTCATACCCCTTGGACAGGGGTCGTTCCGAGCAGTACTTC.

This clone was detected once. The J gene is TRBJ2-7, the V gene TRBV7-9; D is perhaps TRBD1 (5 bases). The CDR3 spans 11 residues. The germline gives CDR1 SEHNR, CDR2 FQNEAQ (reference sequence). V lost 5 bases, J lost 3 bases, and 5 bases lay in between. CDR3 sequence reads: CASSDSYEQYF. In DNA, the CDR3 is TGTGCCAGCAGCGACAGCTACGAGCAGTACTTC.